The clone carrying this TCR beta chain was detected many times. The antigen is undetermined. The sample originates from a study of breast tumors, draining lymph nodes, adjacent tissues. Whole-study findings and limits: Tumors had less TCR diversity than lymph nodes, more than nontumor tissue. The data were judged consistent with most tumor T cells coming from lymph node and expanding in tumor. That most tumor T cells come from lymph nodes remained unproven. Tumor and nontumor repertoires were significantly more similar in luminal-like than in basal-like breast cancer.

Axillary draining lymph nodes of breast cancer patients supplied the node samples. MiXCR was run by TCRdb on the multiplex PCR reads, yielding one entry per CDR3 protein. The data contain 150,000 to 200,000 distinct CDR3 sequences, 33% of them singletons. The ends lost 0 bases at V and 6 bases at J; junction bases unmatched: 3. The CDR3 is 14 amino acids. Germline assignment: CDR1 MGHRA and CDR2 YSYEKL. The sequencing sample was made of axillary lymph node tissue. J is TRBJ2-7 and V is TRBV4-1; 9 bases are a match to TRBD1. The sequence was collected from a female donor with breast cancer. Some clones in this sample may be carry-over from other donors' samples. The CDR3 loop is CASSQEGQGREQYF. CDR3 DNA sequence: TGCGCCAGCAGCCAAGAGGGACAGGGTCGCGAGCAGTACTTC.